Following are 4 T cell receptor beta chains from one sample sequenced in a study of blood T cell repertoires in COVID-19. Assay: immunoSEQ multiplex PCR; the TCRdb copy retains only in-frame clones and omits some. The sample shows some 240,000 clones, 80% to 90% of them seen only once. Sequences were obtained from PBMCs or T cells enriched from blood (not recorded which). These receptors originate from a man aged 30-40 years with acute COVID-19.

This clone was recorded only once. The DNA for the CDR3 is TGTGCCAGCATCCACTCGGGGACAGGGTATGGCTACACCTTC. Its protein is CASIHSGTGYGYTF. The rearrangement links TRBV28 to TRBJ1-2; 9 nucleotides agree with TRBD1. V trimming: 7 bases; J trimming: 5 bases; junction bases outside the gene matches: 8. The CDR3 spans 14 residues. In germline, CDR1 is MDHEN, CDR2 SYDVKM.

This clone was seen many times. The rearrangement joins TRBV19 to TRBJ1-5; D gene unclear. Germline assignment: CDR1 LNHDA and CDR2 SQIVND (reference sequence). The CDR3 has 13 amino acids. The V and J ends lost 10 bases and 3 bases respectively, with 13 bases between them. The CDR3 region is CATTDGNNQPQHF. The CDR3 DNA reads as TGTGCCACCACAGACGGAAACAATCAGCCCCAGCATTTT.

The chain's CDR3 is CASRRDTAGNTIYF. CDR3 nucleotides: TGTGCCAGCAGAAGGGACACCGCTGGAAACACCATATATTTT. V and J are TRBV6-5 and TRBJ1-3; weak D call: TRBD1 (6 bases). The length of the CDR3 is 14 residues. Germline CDR1 MNHEY, CDR2 SVGAGI. Trimming removed 6 bases at V and 2 bases at J, with 11 bases between.

The V gene is TRBV30, the J gene TRBJ1-2, with D maybe TRBD1 (6 bases). Germline-derived CDR1 and CDR2 are GTSNPN and SVGIG (reference sequence). The ends were cut back, 4 bases at V and 8 bases at J, with 20 bases in the middle. The CDR3 totals 14 residues. CDR3 sequence reads: CAWTLQGGAQGYTF. The CDR3 DNA is TGTGCCTGGACCCTACAAGGGGGGGCGCAAGGCTACACCTTC.